Listed below are T cell receptor beta chains from one sample, sequenced in a study of control samples from healthy donors and cancer patients. The method was immunoSEQ multiplex PCR; TCRdb's version includes in-frame clones alone and lacks a portion of them. The profile covers approximately 150,000 clones, with around 90% appearing a single time and approximately 3.4% taken by the ten largest. Material: blood. The receptors stem from a man aged 25-45 years in good health. CDR3s include the opening cysteine and the closing phenylalanine or tryptophan. Fields, in order: clone size, D gene, J gene, V gene, CDR3 protein, CDR3 DNA. A D gene is named only where the DNA matches it firmly. Part of the rows lack a size; the others show once, few, many or a class for expanded clones.

>NA|TRBD2|TRBJ2-7|TRBV11-2
CASSQGLAGTRRYEQYF
TGTGCCAGCAGCCAGGGACTAGCGGGGACCCGACGCTACGAGCAGTACTTC
>NA|NA|TRBJ1-3|TRBV5-6
CASSLLFLSGNTIYF
TGTGCCAGCAGCTTGTTATTCCTCTCTGGAAACACCATATATTTT
>NA|NA|TRBJ1-1|TRBV6-1
CASREQGRGRATEAFF
TGTGCCAGCAGGGAACAGGGAAGGGGGAGAGCCACTGAAGCTTTCTTT
>NA|NA|TRBJ2-7|TRBV19
CASSIGTEYYEQYF
TGTGCCAGTAGTATAGGGACAGAATACTACGAGCAGTACTTC
>NA|NA|TRBJ1-2|TRBV18
CASSPVGQNYGYTF
TGTGCCAGCTCACCTGTCGGTCAGAACTATGGCTACACCTTC
>NA|NA|TRBJ1-1|TRBV3-1/TRBV3-2
CASSQQGRRDTEAFF
TGTGCCAGCAGCCAACAGGGGCGGAGGGACACTGAAGCTTTCTTT
>NA|TRBD1|TRBJ1-1|TRBV5-6
CASSFGQVPTEAFF
TGTGCCAGCAGCTTCGGACAGGTCCCCACTGAAGCTTTCTTT
>NA|NA|TRBJ2-2|TRBV19
CASSARQTTGELFF
TGTGCCAGTAGTGCCCGACAGACTACCGGGGAGCTGTTTTTT
>NA|TRBD1|TRBJ1-1|TRBV6-5
CASSYTFSGTGDEAFF
TGTGCCAGCAGTTACACTTTCTCCGGGACAGGGGATGAAGCTTTCTTT
>NA|NA|TRBJ1-2|TRBV2
CASSEALPGLNYGYTF
TGTGCCAGCAGTGAAGCGCTTCCGGGGCTTAACTATGGCTACACCTTC
>NA|NA|TRBJ1-1|TRBV3-1/TRBV3-2
CASSHWVANTEAFF
TGTGCCAGCAGCCACTGGGTGGCGAACACTGAAGCTTTCTTT
>NA|NA|TRBJ1-1|TRBV5-1
CASSSTGANTEAFF
TGCGCCAGCAGCTCAACAGGAGCGAACACTGAAGCTTTCTTT
>NA|NA|TRBJ2-7|TRBV5-1
CASSLAGRAWDEQYF
TGCGCCAGCAGCTTGGCCGGCAGGGCCTGGGACGAGCAGTACTTC
>NA|NA|TRBJ2-3|TRBV6-5
CASSTRGETDTQYF
TGTGCCAGCAGTACCCGGGGAGAGACAGATACGCAGTATTTT
>NA|NA|TRBJ2-7|TRBV12-5
CASGARDSSPEQYF
TGTGCTAGTGGTGCCCGGGACTCCAGCCCCGAGCAGTACTTC
>NA|NA|TRBJ1-1|TRBV21-1
CASSKERQGNTEAFF
TGTGCCAGCAGCAAAGAGAGACAGGGGAACACTGAAGCTTTCTTT
>NA|TRBD1|TRBJ1-6|TRBV12-5
CASGLVVRDREGSPLHF
TGTGCTAGTGGTTTGGTCGTCAGGGACAGGGAGGGTTCACCCCTCCACTTT
>once|NA|TRBJ2-3|TRBV24-1
CATSDPSRGTDTQYF
TGTGCCACCAGTGACCCCTCCCGGGGCACAGATACGCAGTATTTT
>NA|NA|TRBJ2-7|TRBV28
CASSDRGGEQYF
TGTGCCAGCAGCGACAGAGGCGGGGAGCAGTACTTC
>NA|TRBD2|TRBJ2-4|TRBV18
CASSREGMGKNIQYF
TGTGCCAGCTCACGGGAGGGGATGGGCAAAAACATTCAGTACTTC
>NA|NA|TRBJ2-3|TRBV4-2
CASSQEWISGDTQYF
TGTGCCAGCAGCCAAGAATGGATCTCTGGAGATACGCAGTATTTT
>NA|NA|TRBJ1-5|TRBV5-4
CASSLEDQPQHF
TGTGCCAGCAGCTTGGAGGATCAGCCCCAGCATTTT
>NA|NA|TRBJ2-7|TRBV5-4
CASSPRGSSYEQYF
TGTGCCAGCAGCCCGCGCGGCAGCTCCTACGAGCAGTACTTC
>NA|NA|TRBJ2-7|TRBV21-1
CASSKPETGGTYEQYF
TGTGCCAGCAGCAAACCAGAGACAGGGGGCACCTACGAGCAGTACTTC
>NA|NA|TRBJ2-3|TRBV6-6
CASSRLGSSDTQYF
TGTGCCAGCAGTCGGCTAGGATCTTCGGATACGCAGTATTTT
>NA|TRBD1|TRBJ1-2|TRBV19
CASETGARMGYTF
TGTGCCAGTGAAACAGGGGCCCGTATGGGCTACACCTTC
>once|NA|TRBJ2-3|TRBV12-2
CASRLSGTLTGTDTQYF
TGTGCAAGTCGCTTGTCCGGGACCCTGACTGGCACAGATACGCAGTATTTT
>NA|NA|TRBJ1-3|TRBV10-3
CAGRDSGNTIYF
TGTGCCGGCCGGGACTCTGGAAACACCATATATTTT
>once|NA|TRBJ1-1|TRBV6-5
CASTKDRMNTEAFF
TGTGCCAGCACAAAAGACAGGATGAACACTGAAGCTTTCTTT
>NA|NA|TRBJ2-1|TRBV2
CASRDPGRDEQFF
TGTGCCAGCAGAGACCCAGGGAGAGATGAGCAGTTCTTC
>NA|NA|TRBJ2-3|TRBV28
CASSPLPGRGTDTQYF
TGTGCCAGCAGTCCCCTCCCGGGGAGAGGCACAGATACGCAGTATTTT
>NA|NA|TRBJ1-6|TRBV2
CASSESRSYNSPLHF
TGTGCCAGCAGTGAGTCGAGGTCCTATAATTCACCCCTCCACTTT
>NA|NA|TRBJ1-5|TRBV28
CASSLNQPQHF
TGTGCCAGCAGTCTCAATCAGCCCCAGCATTTT
>NA|NA|TRBJ1-2|TRBV24-1
CATLTPYGYTF
TGTGCCACCCTGACCCCCTATGGCTACACCTTC
>NA|TRBD1|TRBJ1-5|TRBV7-8
CASSDRGLYQPQHF
TGTGCCAGCAGCGACAGGGGGCTGTATCAGCCCCAGCATTTT
>NA|TRBD1|TRBJ2-7|TRBV19
CASSIGTGRYEQYF
TGTGCCAGTAGTATCGGGACAGGGCGGTACGAGCAGTACTTC
>NA|TRBD2|TRBJ2-3|TRBV5-5
CASSPRGVGTDTQYF
TGTGCCAGCAGCCCTCGGGGGGTTGGCACAGATACGCAGTATTTT
>few|TRBD1|TRBJ1-2|TRBV7-8
CASSLEGAGAGRYGYTF
TGTGCCAGCAGCTTAGAGGGGGCAGGGGCGGGACGCTATGGCTACACCTTC
>NA|NA|TRBJ2-1|TRBV5-4
CASSLGLGTGYNEQFF
TGTGCCAGCAGCTTGGGCCTCGGGACGGGATACAATGAGCAGTTCTTC
>NA|NA|TRBJ1-1|TRBV30
CAGMDSPNTEAFF
TGTGCCGGCATGGACAGCCCGAACACTGAAGCTTTCTTT
>NA|TRBD2|TRBJ2-1|TRBV5-1
CASSLLTSGGYEQFF
TGCGCCAGCAGCTTGCTGACTAGCGGGGGTTATGAGCAGTTCTTC
>NA|NA|TRBJ2-3|TRBV5-4
CASSQGDIDTQYF
TGTGCCAGCAGCCAAGGGGACATAGATACGCAGTATTTT
>NA|NA|TRBJ2-6|TRBV7-6
CASSPTVSGANVLTF
TGTGCCAGCAGCCCTACAGTATCTGGGGCCAACGTCCTGACTTTC
>once|TRBD1|TRBJ1-2|TRBV2
CASRARQGVDGYTF
TGTGCCAGCAGGGCCAGACAGGGGGTTGATGGCTACACCTTC
>few|TRBD1|TRBJ1-2|TRBV30
CAWGRQGEGGYTF
TGTGCCTGGGGTCGACAGGGGGAAGGTGGCTACACCTTC
>NA|TRBD1|TRBJ1-5|TRBV12-3/TRBV12-4
CASSPRDRDRLHF
TGTGCCAGCAGTCCTCGAGACCGGGACAGGTTGCATTTT
>NA|TRBD1|TRBJ1-1|TRBV5-1
CASSSQGARTEAFF
TGCGCCAGCAGCTCACAGGGGGCTCGTACTGAAGCTTTCTTT
>NA|TRBD1|TRBJ2-7|TRBV28
CASSLAGTGTYEQYF
TGTGCCAGCAGTTTGGCCGGGACAGGGACCTACGAGCAGTACTTC
>NA|TRBD1|TRBJ1-2|TRBV18
CASSTDRAYGYTF
TGTGCCAGCTCTACAGACAGGGCCTATGGCTACACCTTC
>NA|NA|TRBJ2-6|TRBV7-8
CASSLVSATGANVLTF
TGTGCCAGCAGCTTAGTATCGGCGACTGGGGCCAACGTCCTGACTTTC
>NA|NA|TRBJ1-5|TRBV10-3
CAISEVQGIIQPQHF
TGTGCCATCAGTGAGGTACAGGGAATCATCCAGCCCCAGCATTTT
>NA|NA|TRBJ2-1|TRBV15
CATSTLYNEQFF
TGTGCCACCAGCACCTTGTACAATGAGCAGTTCTTC
>NA|TRBD1|TRBJ1-1|TRBV6-6
CASSYDRAAEAFF
TGTGCCAGCAGTTACGACAGGGCAGCTGAAGCTTTCTTT
>NA|NA|TRBJ1-2|TRBV2
CASREQGGYGYTF
TGTGCCAGCAGGGAACAGGGTGGCTATGGCTACACCTTC
>NA|NA|TRBJ2-7|TRBV4-2
CASSQEVLADEQYF
TGTGCCAGCAGCCAAGAAGTACTAGCTGACGAGCAGTACTTC